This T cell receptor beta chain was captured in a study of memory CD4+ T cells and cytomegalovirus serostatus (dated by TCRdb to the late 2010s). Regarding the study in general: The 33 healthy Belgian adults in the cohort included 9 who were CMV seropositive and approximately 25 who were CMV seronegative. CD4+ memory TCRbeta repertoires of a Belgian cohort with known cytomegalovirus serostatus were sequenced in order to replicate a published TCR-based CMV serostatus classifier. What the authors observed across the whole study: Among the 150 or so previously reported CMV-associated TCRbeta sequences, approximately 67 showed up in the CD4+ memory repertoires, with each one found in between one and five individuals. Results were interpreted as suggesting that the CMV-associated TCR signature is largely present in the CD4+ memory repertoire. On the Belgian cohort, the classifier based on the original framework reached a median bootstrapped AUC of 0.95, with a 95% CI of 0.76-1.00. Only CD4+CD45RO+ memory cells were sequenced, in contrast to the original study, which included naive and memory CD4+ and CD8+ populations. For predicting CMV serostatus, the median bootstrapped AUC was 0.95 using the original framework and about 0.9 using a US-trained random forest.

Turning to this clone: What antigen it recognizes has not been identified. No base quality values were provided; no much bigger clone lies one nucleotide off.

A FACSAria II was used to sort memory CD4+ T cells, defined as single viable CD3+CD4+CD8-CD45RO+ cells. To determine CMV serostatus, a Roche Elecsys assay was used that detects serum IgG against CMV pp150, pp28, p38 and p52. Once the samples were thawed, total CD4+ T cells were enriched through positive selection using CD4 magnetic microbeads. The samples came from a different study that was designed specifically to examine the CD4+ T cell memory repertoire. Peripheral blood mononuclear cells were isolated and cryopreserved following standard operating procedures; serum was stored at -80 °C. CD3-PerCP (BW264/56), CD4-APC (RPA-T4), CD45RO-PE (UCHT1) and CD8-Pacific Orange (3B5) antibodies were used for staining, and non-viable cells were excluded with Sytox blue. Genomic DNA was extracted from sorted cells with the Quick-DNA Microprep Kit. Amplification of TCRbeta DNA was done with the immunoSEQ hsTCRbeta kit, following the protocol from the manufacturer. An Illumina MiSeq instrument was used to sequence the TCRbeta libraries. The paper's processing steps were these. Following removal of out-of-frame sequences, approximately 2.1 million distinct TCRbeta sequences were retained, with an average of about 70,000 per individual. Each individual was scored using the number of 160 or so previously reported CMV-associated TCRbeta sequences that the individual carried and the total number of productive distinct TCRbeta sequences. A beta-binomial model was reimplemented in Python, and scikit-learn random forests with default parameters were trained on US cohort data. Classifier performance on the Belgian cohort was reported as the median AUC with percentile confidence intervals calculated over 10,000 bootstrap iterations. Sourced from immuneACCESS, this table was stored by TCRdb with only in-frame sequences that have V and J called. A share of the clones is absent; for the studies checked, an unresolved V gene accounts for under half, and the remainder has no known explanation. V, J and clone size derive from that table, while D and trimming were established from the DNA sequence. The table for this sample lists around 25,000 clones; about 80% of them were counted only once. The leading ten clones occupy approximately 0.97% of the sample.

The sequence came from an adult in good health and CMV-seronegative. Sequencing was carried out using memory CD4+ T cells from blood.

The DNA sequence is TGTGCCAGTAGGAAAGACAATCCCGGTCAGCCCCAGCATTTT. Translated, this gives CASRKDNPGQPQHF. Here the chain combines TRBV19 and TRBJ1-5; the D gene lacks a confident call. Reading from cysteine to phenylalanine, the CDR3 counts 14 amino acids. The entry retains the CDR3 DNA only, 42 bases that are in frame from base 1. As encoded in the germline V gene (reference sequence), CDR1 is LNHDA while CDR2 is SQIVND. The V end loses 6 bases and the J end loses 6 bases, and a stretch of 15 bases separates them.